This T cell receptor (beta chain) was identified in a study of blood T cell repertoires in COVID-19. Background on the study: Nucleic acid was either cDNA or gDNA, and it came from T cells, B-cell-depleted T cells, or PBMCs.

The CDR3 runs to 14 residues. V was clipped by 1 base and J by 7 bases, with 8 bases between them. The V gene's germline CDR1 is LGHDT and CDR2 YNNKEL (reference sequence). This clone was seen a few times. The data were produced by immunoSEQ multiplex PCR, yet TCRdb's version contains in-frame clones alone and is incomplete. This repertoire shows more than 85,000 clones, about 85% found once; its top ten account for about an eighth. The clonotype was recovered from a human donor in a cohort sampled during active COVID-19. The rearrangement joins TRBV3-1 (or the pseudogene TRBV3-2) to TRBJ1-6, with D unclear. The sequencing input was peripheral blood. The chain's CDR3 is CASSQGHRNSPLHF. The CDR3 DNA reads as TGTGCCAGCAGCCAAGGACATAGGAATTCACCCCTCCACTTT.